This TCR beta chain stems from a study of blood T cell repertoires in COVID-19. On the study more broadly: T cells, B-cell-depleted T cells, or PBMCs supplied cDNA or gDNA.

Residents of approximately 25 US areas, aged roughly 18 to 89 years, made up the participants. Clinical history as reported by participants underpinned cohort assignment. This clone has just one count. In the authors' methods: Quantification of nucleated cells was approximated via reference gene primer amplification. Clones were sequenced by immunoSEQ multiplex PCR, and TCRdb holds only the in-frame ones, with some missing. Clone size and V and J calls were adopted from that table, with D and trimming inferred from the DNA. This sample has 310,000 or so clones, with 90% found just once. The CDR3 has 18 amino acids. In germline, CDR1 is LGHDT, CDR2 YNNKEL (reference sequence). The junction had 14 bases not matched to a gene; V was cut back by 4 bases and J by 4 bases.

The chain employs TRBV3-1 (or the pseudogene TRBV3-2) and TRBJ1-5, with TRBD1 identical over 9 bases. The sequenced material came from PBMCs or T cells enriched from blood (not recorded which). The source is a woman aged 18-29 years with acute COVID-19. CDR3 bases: TGTGCCAGCAGCCCAGGATATCCAGGGACAGGGAGTAATCAGCCCCAGCATTTT. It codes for CASSPGYPGTGSNQPQHF.